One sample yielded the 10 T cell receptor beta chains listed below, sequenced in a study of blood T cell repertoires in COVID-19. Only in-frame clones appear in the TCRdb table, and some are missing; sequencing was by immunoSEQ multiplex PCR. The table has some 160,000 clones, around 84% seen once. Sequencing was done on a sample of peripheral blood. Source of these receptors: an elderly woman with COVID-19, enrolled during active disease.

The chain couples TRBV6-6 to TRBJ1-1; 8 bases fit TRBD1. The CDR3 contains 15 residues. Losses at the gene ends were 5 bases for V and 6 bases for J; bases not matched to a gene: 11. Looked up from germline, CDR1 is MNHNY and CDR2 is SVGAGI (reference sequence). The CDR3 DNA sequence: TGTGCCAGCAGTGCCGAAATCAGGACAGGGCCTGAAGCTTTCTTT. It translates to CASSAEIRTGPEAFF.

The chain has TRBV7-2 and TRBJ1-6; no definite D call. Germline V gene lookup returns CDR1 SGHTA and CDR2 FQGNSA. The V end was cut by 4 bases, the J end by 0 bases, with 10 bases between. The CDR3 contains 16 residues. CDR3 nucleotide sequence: TGTGCCAGCAGCTCACCCATGAGCTCCTATAATTCACCCCTCCACTTT. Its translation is CASSSPMSSYNSPLHF.

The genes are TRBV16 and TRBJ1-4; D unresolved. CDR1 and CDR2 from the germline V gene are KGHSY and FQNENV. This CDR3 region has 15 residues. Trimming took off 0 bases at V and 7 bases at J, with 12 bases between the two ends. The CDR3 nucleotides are TGTGCCAGCAGCCAATCTAACTCTCGCGGTGAAAAACTGTTTTTT. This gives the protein CASSQSNSRGEKLFF. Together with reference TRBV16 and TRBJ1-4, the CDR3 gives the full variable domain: GEEVAQTPKHLVRGEGQKAKLYCAPIKGHSYVFWYQQVLKNEFKFLISFQNENVFDETGMPKERFSAKCLPNSPCSLEIQATKLEDSAVYFCASSQSNSRGEKLFFGSGTQLSVL.

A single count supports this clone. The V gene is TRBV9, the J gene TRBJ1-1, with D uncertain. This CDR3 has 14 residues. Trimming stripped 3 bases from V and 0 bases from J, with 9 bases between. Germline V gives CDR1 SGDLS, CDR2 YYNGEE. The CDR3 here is CASSARDMNTEAFF. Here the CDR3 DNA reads TGTGCCAGCAGCGCGCGGGATATGAACACTGAAGCTTTCTTT.

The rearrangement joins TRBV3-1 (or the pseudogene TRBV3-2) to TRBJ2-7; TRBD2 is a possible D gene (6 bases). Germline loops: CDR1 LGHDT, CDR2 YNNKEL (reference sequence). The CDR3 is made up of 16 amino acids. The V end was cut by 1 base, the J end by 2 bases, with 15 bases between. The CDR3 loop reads CASSQAGTGITYEQYF. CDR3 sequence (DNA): TGTGCCAGCAGCCAAGCCGGGACTGGAATAACCTACGAGCAGTACTTC.

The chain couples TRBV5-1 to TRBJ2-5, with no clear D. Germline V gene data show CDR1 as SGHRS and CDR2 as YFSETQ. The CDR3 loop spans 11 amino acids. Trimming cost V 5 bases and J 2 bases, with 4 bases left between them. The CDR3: CASRSQETQYF. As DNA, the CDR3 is TGCGCCAGCAGGTCGCAAGAGACCCAGTACTTC.

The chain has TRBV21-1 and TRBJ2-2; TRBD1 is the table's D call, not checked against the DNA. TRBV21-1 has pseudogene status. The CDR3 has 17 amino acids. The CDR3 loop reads CASSSQDRVPSTGELFF. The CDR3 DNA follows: TGTGCCAGCAGCTCTCAAGACAGGGTACCATCTACCGGGGAGCTGTTTTTT.

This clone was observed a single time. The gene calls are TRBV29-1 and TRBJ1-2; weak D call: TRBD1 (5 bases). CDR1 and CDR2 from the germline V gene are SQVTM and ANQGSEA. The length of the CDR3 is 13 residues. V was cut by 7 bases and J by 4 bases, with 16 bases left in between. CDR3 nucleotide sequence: TGCAGCGCGCTAACGGACACAACCTATGGCTACACCTTC. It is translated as CSALTDTTYGYTF. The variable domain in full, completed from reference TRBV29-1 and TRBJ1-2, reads SAVISQKPSRDICQRGTSLTIQCQVDSQVTMMFWYRQQPGQSLTLIATANQGSEATYESGFVIDKFPISRPNLTFSTLTVSNMSPEDSSIYLCSALTDTTYGYTFGSGTRLTVV.

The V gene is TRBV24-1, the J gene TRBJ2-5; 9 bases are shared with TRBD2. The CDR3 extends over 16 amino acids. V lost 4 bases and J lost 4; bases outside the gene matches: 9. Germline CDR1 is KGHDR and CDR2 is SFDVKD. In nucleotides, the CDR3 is TGTGCCACCAGTGAACGACCCGGACTAGCGCTAGAGACCCAGTACTTC. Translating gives CATSERPGLALETQYF.

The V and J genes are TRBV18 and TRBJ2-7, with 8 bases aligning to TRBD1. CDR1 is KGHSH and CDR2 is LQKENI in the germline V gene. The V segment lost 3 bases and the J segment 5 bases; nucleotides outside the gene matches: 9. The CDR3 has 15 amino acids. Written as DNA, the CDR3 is TGTGCCAGCTCACCGCTCGGACAGGGCTTCAACGAGCAGTACTTC. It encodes CASSPLGQGFNEQYF.